This T cell receptor beta chain was captured in a study of Graves' ophthalmopathy and Graves' hyperthyroidism (dated by TCRdb to 2017 to 2018). Concerning the study at large: A patient counted as having stable hyperthyroidism if there was no progression to ophthalmopathy within 18 months of follow-up. TCR beta repertoire signatures were used to distinguish Graves' ophthalmopathy from Graves' hyperthyroidism and to predict progression to ophthalmopathy. In total, 135 blood samples were TCR-sequenced: 40 to 45 ophthalmopathy, roughly 77 hyperthyroidism and some 17 hyperthyroidism-to-ophthalmopathy patients. A discovery set of 100 or so patients (43 ophthalmopathy, 57 stable hyperthyroidism) was enrolled to explore V-J signatures distinguishing ophthalmopathy from hyperthyroidism. The independent validation cohort included 20 or so hyperthyroidism patients plus 17 patients who later progressed from hyperthyroidism to ophthalmopathy. T-cell repertoires of thyroid tissue and blood were compared in 5 or 6 hyperthyroidism patients. After sampling, hyperthyroidism patients received methimazole starting at 30 mg daily, and ophthalmopathy patients received high-dose intravenous methylprednisolone. Overall study outcomes, separate from this receptor: In validation, the model predicted ophthalmopathy progression with more than 55% sensitivity and 72.22% specificity; roughly 11 predicted patients were CT-confirmed with GO in a median of approximately 6.2 months. Most expanded thyroid clonotypes with frequency above 0.001 were also detected in blood, suggesting blood repertoires may reflect the thyroid immune response. Sample size was not statistically predetermined, and group allocation was not concealed from the investigators. Ophthalmopathy was separated from stable hyperthyroidism by the 13-signature model with more than 85% sensitivity and roughly 82% specificity in cross-validation and with 80%/75% in the test set.

Patients with hyperthyroidism were aged 18 to 65 years, had been newly diagnosed, and had a disease duration of less than 2 months. Patients were excluded if they had other autoimmune diseases, uncontrolled infections, pregnancy or lactation. Diagnosis was based on clinical symptoms, serum thyroxine, TRAb, thyroid ultrasound and orbital computed tomography. Total RNA was extracted using Trizol reagent, and RNA quality was checked on an Agilent 2100 Bioanalyzer. For repertoire sequencing, the TCR beta CDR3 regions were amplified from RNA transcripts. The first round of RT-PCR was done with HTBI primers and the Qiagen OneStep RT-PCR kit, and was followed by a second round of multiplex PCR, then size selection and purification. Libraries were sequenced paired-end with 100 bp reads on an Illumina HiSeq2000. The paper's data handling went like this. Reads were processed with SOAPnuke, discarding reads with adapters, uncalled bases, mean Phred below 15, or no exact constant-primer or identifier match. COPE v1.2.5 was used to merge the high-quality paired reads. Clonotypes were defined as unique nucleotide sequences and were aligned to IMGT TRB V, D and J references using MiTCR v1.1. The analysis was limited to V-J combinations with a frequency above 0.0001, which together covered 98% to 99.2% of repertoires. For each V-J combination, a TCR clonal expansion and chaos score was defined as F50 clonal expansion divided by the chaos observed in the TCRdist matrix. Welch's t-statistics and random forest were used to narrow the features down to around 13 V-J combinations, which were then fed into a naive Bayes classifier. The Morisita-Horn index was used to measure how similar the thyroid and blood repertoires were. The public reads were run again by TCRdb, first through fastp at Q25 and then through MiXCR, and only productive beta chains were kept. Each CDR3 protein gets just one entry, which takes the most common genes and DNA from the rows behind it. The V and J calls were not made by the authors but by TCRdb's processing. The sample table contains 1 million to 1.3 million distinct CDR3 sequences; only one count was recorded for about 36% of them. The top ten constitute roughly 11% of the sample.

This clonotype has ten or more counts. Its antigen is unknown. The input lacks base qualities; no much larger clone sits a single base away. CDR1 and CDR2 (SQVTM, ANQGSEA) derive from the germline V gene. The CDR3 contains 13 residues, cysteine and phenylalanine counted. Solely the CDR3 DNA is kept, with 39 bases framed from the first base. V lost 4 bases and J lost 2 bases, and the count of bases not matched to a germline gene is 2. This chain joins TRBV29-1 to TRBJ2-7; TRBD2 aligns with 10 central bases. Sequencing input: peripheral blood or thyroid tissue (not recorded which). This clonotype originated in an adult man with Graves' hyperthyroidism. CDR3 reads: CSVGTSGAYEQYF. The sequenced DNA: TGCAGCGTTGGGACTAGCGGCGCCTACGAGCAGTACTTC.